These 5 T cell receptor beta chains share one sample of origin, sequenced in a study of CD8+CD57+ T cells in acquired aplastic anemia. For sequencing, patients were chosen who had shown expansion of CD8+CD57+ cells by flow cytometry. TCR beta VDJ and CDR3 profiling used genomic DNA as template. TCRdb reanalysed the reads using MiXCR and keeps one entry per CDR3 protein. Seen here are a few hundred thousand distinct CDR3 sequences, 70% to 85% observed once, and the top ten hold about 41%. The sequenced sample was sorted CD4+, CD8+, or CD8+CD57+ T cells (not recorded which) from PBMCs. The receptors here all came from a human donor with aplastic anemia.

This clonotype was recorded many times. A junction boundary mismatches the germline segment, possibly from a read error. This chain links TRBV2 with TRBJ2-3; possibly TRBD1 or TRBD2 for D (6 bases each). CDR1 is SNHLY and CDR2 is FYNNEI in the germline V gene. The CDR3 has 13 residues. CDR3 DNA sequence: TGTGCCAGCTTGGCCGGGGGCACCGATACGCAGTATTTT. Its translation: CASLAGGTDTQYF.

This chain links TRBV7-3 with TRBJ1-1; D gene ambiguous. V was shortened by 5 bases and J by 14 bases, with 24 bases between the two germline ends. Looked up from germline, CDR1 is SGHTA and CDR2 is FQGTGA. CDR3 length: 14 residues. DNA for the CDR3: TGTGCCAGCAGCGAGTGTTTGACCTACGAGCAATACTTCTTT. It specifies CASSECLTYEQYFF.

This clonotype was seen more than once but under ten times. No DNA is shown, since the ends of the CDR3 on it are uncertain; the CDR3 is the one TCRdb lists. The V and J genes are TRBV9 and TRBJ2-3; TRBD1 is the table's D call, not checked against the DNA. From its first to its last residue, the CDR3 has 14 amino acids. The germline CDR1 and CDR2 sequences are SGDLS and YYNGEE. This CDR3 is CASGLAGDIQYFDF.

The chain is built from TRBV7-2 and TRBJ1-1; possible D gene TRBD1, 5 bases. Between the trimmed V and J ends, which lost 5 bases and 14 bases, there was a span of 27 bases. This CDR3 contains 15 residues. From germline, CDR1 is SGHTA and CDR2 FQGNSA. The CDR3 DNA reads TGTGCCAGCAGCCTGGGACCCTTACGCGAGCAGTACTTCTTCTTT. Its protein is CASSLGPLREQYFFF.

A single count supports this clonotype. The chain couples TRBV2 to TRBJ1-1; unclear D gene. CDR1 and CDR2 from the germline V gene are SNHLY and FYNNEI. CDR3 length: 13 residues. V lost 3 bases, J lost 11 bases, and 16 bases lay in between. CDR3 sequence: CASSDGGVAAAFF. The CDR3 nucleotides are TGTGCCAGCAGTGACGGCGGGGTAGCTGCGGCTTTCTTT.